A selection of T cell receptor beta chains follows, all from one sample in a study of beta chain features in type 1 diabetes. Generated by immunoSEQ multiplex PCR, the TCRdb table keeps only in-frame clones and is missing some. The sample shows more than 300,000 clones, under 8.5% of them seen only once. Sequenced input: central memory CD4+ T cells from blood. The receptors shown here come from a young woman in good health. Both conserved end residues are part of each CDR3. A D gene is named only where the DNA matches it firmly. Some rows mark clone size as missing; the rest say once, few, many or name a class of expanded clone.

size	V	J	D	DNA	CDR3
many	TRBV15	TRBJ2-2	-	TGTGCCACCAGCAGAGCCGGCTCCGGGGAGCTGTTTTTT	CATSRAGSGELFF
once	TRBV7-2	TRBJ2-7	-	TGTGCCAGCAGCTTAGGGGACGGACAGCACCACGAGCAGTACTTC	CASSLGDGQHHEQYF
-	TRBV2	TRBJ1-2	TRBD1	TGTGCCAGCCGGGGACAGACCTCCTATGGCTACACCTTC	CASRGQTSYGYTF
-	TRBV10-3	TRBJ2-5	-	TGTGCCATCAGTGAGTCGATAGGGCGGGAGACCCAGTACTTC	CAISESIGRETQYF
-	TRBV28	TRBJ2-6	-	TGTGCCAGCGGTCCTTCTGGGGCCAACGTCCTGACTTTC	CASGPSGANVLTF
few	TRBV7-2	TRBJ2-4	-	TGTGCCAGCTATGAGGTCCTACAATACTTC	CASYEVLQYF
-	TRBV2	TRBJ2-1	-	TGTGCCAGCGAGGAGGTTAATGAGCAGTTCTTC	CASEEVNEQFF
-	TRBV6-6	TRBJ1-2	-	TGTGCCAGCGGCAGAGGGGACCTGAATAGCTATGGCTACACCTTC	CASGRGDLNSYGYTF
-	TRBV7-8	TRBJ1-6	TRBD1	TGTGCCAGCAGCGGGACTCCGGGACAGGGTTATTCACCCCTCCACTTT	CASSGTPGQGYSPLHF
-	TRBV4-3	TRBJ2-5	TRBD2	TGCGCCAGCAGCCAAGGAGCGGGGGCGGGTCAAGAGACCCAGTACTTC	CASSQGAGAGQETQYF
few	TRBV6-5	TRBJ2-3	-	TGTGCCAGCAGACGCCCAGGCGTGGATACGCAGTATTTT	CASRRPGVDTQYF
-	TRBV7-3	TRBJ2-1	-	TGTGCCAGCAGCTTTTTCTCGCCAGGGCGGAATGAGCAGTTCTTC	CASSFFSPGRNEQFF
-	TRBV29-1	TRBJ1-1	-	TGCAGCGTTGAACACGGGAACACTGAAGCTTTCTTT	CSVEHGNTEAFF
-	TRBV11-1	TRBJ2-1	-	TGTGCCAGCAGCTGGACAGAACAACCTTACAATGAGCAGTTCTTC	CASSWTEQPYNEQFF
few	TRBV6-5	TRBJ2-7	TRBD1	TGTGCCAGCAGTTACCGCGACAGGGATGCCTACGAGCAGTACTTC	CASSYRDRDAYEQYF
-	TRBV9	TRBJ2-2	TRBD1	TGTGCCAGCAGCGTAGATACAGGGGTTCACGGGGAGCTGTTTTTT	CASSVDTGVHGELFF
many	TRBV28	TRBJ1-1	-	TGTGCCAGCAGTCCGAGACGGTCCATGAACACTGAAGCTTTCTTT	CASSPRRSMNTEAFF
few	TRBV11-1	TRBJ2-3	-	TGTGCCAGCAGCTTAGCGTTTGTACATACGCAGTATTTT	CASSLAFVHTQYF
few	TRBV4-2	TRBJ2-3	-	TGTGCCAGCAGCCAATCTTTTCTCGAGGGCCCTGAAGGGTATACGCAGTATTTT	CASSQSFLEGPEGYTQYF
few	TRBV15	TRBJ2-1	TRBD2	TGTGCCACCAGCAGGCCGGGACTAGGGAGTGGGGAGCAGTTCTTC	CATSRPGLGSGEQFF
few	TRBV5-1	TRBJ2-1	-	TGCGCCAGCAGCTTGGTTGCGGACAATGAGCAGTTCTTC	CASSLVADNEQFF
few	TRBV2	TRBJ2-1	TRBD2	TGTGCCAGCCGCGGACTAGCCGGAGGGAATGAGCAGTTCTTC	CASRGLAGGNEQFF
-	TRBV19	TRBJ1-5	-	TGTGCCAGTAGTATACCGGGGAGGAATCAGCCCCAGCATTTT	CASSIPGRNQPQHF
-	TRBV6-5	TRBJ2-7	TRBD2	TGTGCCAGCAGTCTCAGCGGGAGGGCCCGCGAGCAGTACTTC	CASSLSGRAREQYF
-	TRBV28	TRBJ1-1	-	TGTGCCACTCGGGGTGGTGGCGGCGGCGACACTGAAGCTTTCTTT	CATRGGGGGDTEAFF
few	TRBV4-2	TRBJ2-3	TRBD2	TGTGCCAGCAGCCCCGGGGCTAGCGGGTCAGATACGCAGTATTTT	CASSPGASGSDTQYF
few	TRBV15	TRBJ1-5	TRBD1	TGTGCCACCAGCGGTACCGGGACAGCAAATGGGCCCCAGCATTTT	CATSGTGTANGPQHF
-	TRBV6-5	TRBJ2-7	-	TGTGCCAGCATGTCCGGCCACGAGCAGTACTTC	CASMSGHEQYF
-	TRBV18	TRBJ2-7	-	TGTGCCAGCTCACCTGTATCGCCGGGAGCACCATACGAGCAGTACTTC	CASSPVSPGAPYEQYF
many	TRBV7-2	TRBJ2-7	TRBD1	TGTGCCAGCAGCTCACAGGGGGCTGGGTACGAGCAGTACTTC	CASSSQGAGYEQYF
-	TRBV28	TRBJ2-7	-	TGTGCCAGCAGTTCCGCCGGGACAAGGAGCTACGAGCAGTACTTC	CASSSAGTRSYEQYF
many	TRBV7-2	TRBJ2-1	-	TGTGCCAGCAGCCTACGGGTTAGCTCCTACAATGAGCAGTTCTTC	CASSLRVSSYNEQFF
few	TRBV20-1	TRBJ2-7	-	TGCAGTGCGGTAGCAGTCGAGCAGTACTTC	CSAVAVEQYF
-	TRBV28	TRBJ2-7	TRBD2	TGTGCCAGCAGTTCTCCAGCGGGAGGGGGCTACGAGCAGTACTTC	CASSSPAGGGYEQYF
few	TRBV10-3	TRBJ2-7	TRBD1	TGTGCCATCAGGACCGGGACAGGGGAGACCTACGAGCAGTACTTC	CAIRTGTGETYEQYF
few	TRBV7-9	TRBJ2-5	TRBD2	TGTGCCAGCAGCTCACCAGGCCTCCTCCTAGCGGCAGAGACCCAGTACTTC	CASSSPGLLLAAETQYF
-	TRBV4-2	TRBJ1-5	-	TGTGCCAGCAGCCAAGTGGTGCACGATAGCAATCAGCCCCAGCATTTT	CASSQVVHDSNQPQHF
-	TRBV11-2	TRBJ1-1	-	TGTGCCAGCAGCATTCACCGCGGTACAGAGAACACTGAAGCTTTCTTT	CASSIHRGTENTEAFF
few	TRBV28	TRBJ2-5	-	TGTGCCAGCAGCTCTCTTGGTGCCCAAGAGACCCAGTACTTC	CASSSLGAQETQYF
many	TRBV4-1	TRBJ2-3	TRBD2	TGCGCCACTACTAGCGGGAGTCACTCCACAGATACGCAGTATTTT	CATTSGSHSTDTQYF
-	TRBV28	TRBJ1-5	-	TGTGCCAGCAGTCCTCCGGGGTCGTCGGACGCCAATCAGCCCCAGCATTTT	CASSPPGSSDANQPQHF
-	TRBV28	TRBJ1-4	-	TGTGCCAGCAGTTTTGGACAGCTGAATGAAAAACTGTTTTTT	CASSFGQLNEKLFF
-	TRBV7-9	TRBJ2-1	TRBD2	TGTGCCAGCAGCTTAGCGTCGCTAGCGGGCAATGAGCAGTTCTTC	CASSLASLAGNEQFF
-	TRBV28	TRBJ2-7	-	TGTGCCAGCAGAGACCCGTCCTACGAGCAGTACTTC	CASRDPSYEQYF
-	TRBV5-8	TRBJ2-3	-	TGTGCCAGCAGGCCGACAGGAGAGAGGTCAGATACGCAGTATTTT	CASRPTGERSDTQYF
-	TRBV5-1	TRBJ2-2	TRBD2	TGCGCCAGCAGCGGAGGACTAGCGGGAAGTAACACCGGGGAGCTGTTTTTT	CASSGGLAGSNTGELFF
many	TRBV2	TRBJ2-5	-	TGTGCCAGCAGTGAAGCTACCGGGACCCAGTACTTC	CASSEATGTQYF
-	TRBV11-3	TRBJ2-2	TRBD2	TGTGCCAGCAGCTTAATGTCTAGCGGGAGGGGCGGGGAGCTGTTTTTT	CASSLMSSGRGGELFF
few	TRBV18	TRBJ2-1	-	TGTGCCAGCTCACCACGTGACAATGAGCAGTTCTTC	CASSPRDNEQFF
-	TRBV11-2	TRBJ1-2	TRBD1	TGTGCCAGCAGCTTTCTCAAGGGGGGGACAGCGGGTAACTATGGCTACACCTTC	CASSFLKGGTAGNYGYTF
many	TRBV28	TRBJ1-2	TRBD1	TGTGCCAGCAGTCAAGGACAGGGTAACTATGGCTACACCTTC	CASSQGQGNYGYTF
-	TRBV19	TRBJ2-3	TRBD2	TGTGCCAGTAGTATACGGCTAGCGGGAGGGCCGGAGCAGTATTTT	CASSIRLAGGPEQYF
few	TRBV7-6	TRBJ2-7	TRBD2	TGTGCCAGCAGCTCACAGGCACCGGGGACTAGCGGCTCCTACGAGCAGTACTTC	CASSSQAPGTSGSYEQYF
few	TRBV10-3	TRBJ1-5	-	TGTGCCAGCAGTTACCGTCAGGAGGGAGGGATGCATTTT	CASSYRQEGGMHF
-	TRBV5-4	TRBJ2-2	-	TGTGCCAGCAGCTTGGCAACATTCGGGGAGCTGTTTTTT	CASSLATFGELFF